This T cell receptor (beta chain) was captured in a study of blood T cell repertoires in COVID-19. Study overall: In each case, the material was cDNA or gDNA derived from T cells, B-cell-depleted T cells, or PBMCs.

Germline-derived CDR1 and CDR2 are LGHDT and YNNKEL (reference sequence). Trimming stripped 4 bases from V and 7 bases from J, with 10 bases between. The CDR3 covers 13 residues. As processed by the authors: Amplifying reference gene primers gave estimates of nucleated cell counts. TCRdb's copy holds only in-frame clones and misses some; the assay was immunoSEQ multiplex PCR. V and J calls and clone size follow that table, whereas D and trimming were derived from the DNA. The data contain about 280,000 clones, roughly four fifths of them singletons. This clone was counted a single time. This chain links TRBV3-1 (or the pseudogene TRBV3-2) with TRBJ2-2; D is undetermined. Sequencing used PBMCs or T cells enriched from blood (not recorded which). This clonotype originated in a man aged 35-49 years who had been exposed to COVID-19. The CDR3 region is CASSLAAVGELFF. CDR3 nucleotide sequence: TGTGCCAGCAGCCTGGCGGCCGTCGGGGAGCTGTTTTTT.